This is a list of T cell receptor beta chains from one sample in a study of CD8+ T cells in alopecia areata. Clones were read by immunoSEQ multiplex PCR, and TCRdb kept only the in-frame ones, dropping some. This sample has about 150,000 clones, with roughly 50% found just once. Sequenced input: CD4+ T cells sorted from blood. The receptors originated from a human donor in good health. Both conserved end residues are part of each CDR3. The listing skips clone size in some rows; elsewhere it reads once, few, many or a size class.

clone_size: -
v_call: TRBV2
j_call: TRBJ2-7
cdr3_aa: CASSRDRGTSEQYF

clone_size: -
v_call: TRBV5-6
j_call: TRBJ2-1
cdr3_aa: CASSMGLAPHNEQFF

clone_size: -
v_call: TRBV11-2
j_call: TRBJ1-2
cdr3_aa: CASSLGAQGFWGYTF

clone_size: -
v_call: TRBV15
j_call: TRBJ2-3
cdr3_aa: CATSSARGRIPTDTQYF

clone_size: few
v_call: TRBV7-9
j_call: TRBJ2-7
cdr3_aa: CASSRTGGPYEQYF

clone_size: many
v_call: TRBV28
j_call: TRBJ2-1
cdr3_aa: CASRNLLAEPGNEQFF

clone_size: -
v_call: TRBV5-4
j_call: TRBJ2-7
cdr3_aa: CASSPPGLAGNSYEQYF

clone_size: once
v_call: TRBV29-1
j_call: TRBJ1-1
cdr3_aa: CSVEVAVNTEAFF

clone_size: -
v_call: TRBV30
j_call: TRBJ2-7
cdr3_aa: CALGQPYEQYF

clone_size: once
v_call: TRBV30
j_call: TRBJ1-5
cdr3_aa: CAWRGRQGLNQPQHF

clone_size: -
v_call: TRBV5-6
j_call: TRBJ2-7
cdr3_aa: CASEDAGSYEQYF

clone_size: -
v_call: TRBV7-2
j_call: TRBJ2-1
cdr3_aa: CASSRKGLAGGRFYNEQFF

clone_size: -
v_call: TRBV30
j_call: TRBJ1-1
cdr3_aa: CAWLWENTEAFF

clone_size: -
v_call: TRBV29-1
j_call: TRBJ2-1
cdr3_aa: CSVDMRRGGRYNEQFF

clone_size: -
v_call: TRBV4-1
j_call: TRBJ2-5
cdr3_aa: CASSQGEQGRETQYF

clone_size: -
v_call: TRBV27
j_call: TRBJ2-2
cdr3_aa: CASSLSPPRFTGSGELFF

clone_size: -
v_call: TRBV15
j_call: TRBJ1-1
cdr3_aa: CATSRDRLGGGTEAFF

clone_size: -
v_call: TRBV28
j_call: TRBJ2-7
cdr3_aa: CASSLIRGTSGSSYEQYF

clone_size: -
v_call: TRBV5-4
j_call: TRBJ2-3
cdr3_aa: CASSPGQGRTDTQYF

clone_size: -
v_call: TRBV4-1
j_call: TRBJ2-1
cdr3_aa: CASRTPGQAYNEQFF

clone_size: many
v_call: TRBV11-2
j_call: TRBJ2-7
cdr3_aa: CASSPPPFETSGRAYEQYF

clone_size: -
v_call: TRBV27
j_call: TRBJ2-1
cdr3_aa: CASSLERGQYNEQFF

clone_size: few
v_call: TRBV7-2
j_call: TRBJ2-1
cdr3_aa: CASSLSGRALNEQFF

clone_size: -
v_call: TRBV5-4
j_call: TRBJ2-5
cdr3_aa: CASSRSGTAQETQYF

clone_size: few
v_call: TRBV28
j_call: TRBJ2-1
cdr3_aa: CASSLSSGSSYNEQFF